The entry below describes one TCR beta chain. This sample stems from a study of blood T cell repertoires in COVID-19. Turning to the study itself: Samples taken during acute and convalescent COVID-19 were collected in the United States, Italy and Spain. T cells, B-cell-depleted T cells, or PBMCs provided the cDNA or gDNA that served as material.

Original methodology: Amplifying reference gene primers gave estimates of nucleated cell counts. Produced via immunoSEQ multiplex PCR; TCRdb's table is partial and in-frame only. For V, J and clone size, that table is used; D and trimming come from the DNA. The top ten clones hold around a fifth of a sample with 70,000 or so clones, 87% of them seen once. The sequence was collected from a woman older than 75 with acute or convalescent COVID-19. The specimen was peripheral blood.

The CDR3 DNA follows: TGTGCCAGCAGTCCTATGAGGGCGAACACTGAAGCTTTCTTT. Its protein product is CASSPMRANTEAFF. J is TRBJ1-1 and V is TRBV5-6; the D is unclear. The germline V gene encodes CDR1 SGHDT and CDR2 YYEEEE. V was trimmed by 5 bases and J by 1 base, leaving 12 bases between them. The CDR3 consists of 14 residues. The full variable domain, its missing parts supplied by reference TRBV5-6 and TRBJ1-1, is DAGVTQSPTHLIKTRGQQVTLRCSPKSGHDTVSWYQQALGQGPQFIFQYYEEEERQRGNFPDRFSGHQFPNYSSELNVNALLLGDSALYLCASSPMRANTEAFFGQGTRLTVV.